The source of this TCR beta chain is a study of cytomegalovirus exposure and HLA in healthy donors. Whole-study results and caveats: There was a cluster of highly shared sequence variants that was likely a sequencing artifact.

The CDR3 covers 15 residues. The germline V gene encodes CDR1 KGHSH and CDR2 LQKENI. PCR primers comprised 60 Vbeta and 13 Jbeta primers. The protocol was immunoSEQ multiplex PCR, while the TCRdb copy is restricted to in-frame clones and leaves out a portion. The sample yields 140,000 or so clones, 80% to 85% seen once. As concerns this clone: The antigen is not known. One junction end disagrees with the germline gene, perhaps due to a read error.

Sequenced input: PBMCs. The chain joins TRBV18 to TRBJ2-2, with D possibly TRBD2 on 5 matching bases. The receptor's source is a female donor in good health and CMV-seronegative. CDR3 in amino acids: CASSPPGRNTGELFF. CDR3 nucleotide sequence: TGTGCCAGCTCGCCACCGGGGAGGAACACCGGGGAGCTGTTTTTT.